Shown below are 25 T cell receptor beta chains from a single sample sequenced in a study of T cell responses to AZD1222 COVID-19 vaccine. Sequencing used immunoSEQ multiplex PCR; TCRdb keeps in-frame clones, though not all of them. The sample lists 100,000 or so clones; about 90% were seen once. Sequenced material: peripheral blood, taken 28 days after the second AZD1222 dose. These receptors were taken from an adult who received the AZD1222 COVID-19 vaccine.

Regarding this clone: Other DNA sequences in this specimen translate into the identical CDR3. J is TRBJ1-1 and V is TRBV12-3 or TRBV12-4, with a tentative D call TRBD1 (6 bases). Trimming pared 4 bases from V and 1 base from J, leaving 7 bases between. The CDR3 sequence is 13 residues long. The CDR3 is CASSWTENTEAFF. The CDR3 DNA is TGTGCCAGCAGTTGGACAGAGAACACTGAAGCTTTCTTT.

The chain is built from TRBV5-1 and TRBJ2-1; TRBD2 agrees at 9 bases. The germline CDR1 and CDR2 sequences are SGHRS and YFSETQ. V lost 3 bases to trimming and J lost 8 bases; unmatched junction nucleotides: 15. The CDR3 is 17 amino acids. The CDR3 coding sequence is TGCGCCAGCAGCTCCCGGACCGGGGGCGGGGGGGCACATGAGCAGTTCTTC. Protein: CASSSRTGGGGAHEQFF.

V usage is TRBV11-3 and J usage is TRBJ2-2; 12 nucleotides agree with TRBD1. The CDR3 covers 15 residues. Germline loops: CDR1 SGHNT, CDR2 YENEEA. V dropped 5 bases and J dropped 10; count of bases not matched to a gene: 8. CDR3 DNA sequence: TGTGCCAGCAGCGCCGGGGACAGGGGGCAAGAGGAGCTGTTTTTT. Protein sequence: CASSAGDRGQEELFF.

This clone has just one count. The chain combines TRBV7-2 with TRBJ1-2; D gene unclear. Trimming left V 3 bases short and J 13 bases short, with 18 bases between. Per germline, CDR1 SGHTA and CDR2 FQGNSA. This CDR3 is built from 13 residues. CDR3 nucleotide sequence: TGTGCCAGCAGCTTCCCGGCTGGCGCTCTGGGCACCTTC. Protein sequence: CASSFPAGALGTF.

V and J are TRBV6-1 and TRBJ1-5, with 7 bases fitting TRBD1. V gave up 2 bases and J gave up 5 bases; unmatched junction bases: 12. The CDR3 sequence is 17 residues long. The germline V gene encodes CDR1 MNHNS and CDR2 SASEGT. The CDR3 nucleotides are TGTGCCAGCAGTGAACCAACACTACGGAGGGGGCATCAGCCCCAGCATTTT. Protein: CASSEPTLRRGHQPQHF.

This chain uses TRBV7-2 with TRBJ2-7, with D hard to call. Trimming stripped 5 bases from V and 4 bases from J, with 12 bases between. Germline lookup yields CDR1 SGHTA and CDR2 FQGNSA. The CDR3 spans 13 residues. CDR3 protein: CASSRDRKYEQYF. CDR3 DNA: TGTGCCAGCAGCCGAGACCGAAAATACGAGCAGTACTTC.

The chain recombines TRBV6-2 or TRBV6-3 with TRBJ1-5, with 9 bases fitting TRBD1. The CDR3 is 17 residues long. Germline lookup yields CDR1 MNHEY and CDR2 SVGEGT. Unmatched junction bases numbered 10, after V lost 2 bases and J lost 5 bases. As DNA, the CDR3 is TGTGCCAGCAGTTACCCGACAGGACAGGGGTTCGATCAGCCCCAGCATTTT. Amino acids: CASSYPTGQGFDQPQHF.

The genes are TRBV19 and TRBJ2-7; 8 positions match TRBD2. Trimming at V came to 4 bases and at J to 5 bases, leaving 10 bases not matched to a gene. Germline loops: CDR1 LNHDA, CDR2 SQIVND (reference sequence). The length of the CDR3 is 15 residues. The CDR3 here is CASSTPGGAMDEQYF. CDR3 bases: TGTGCCAGTAGTACCCCGGGGGGGGCGATGGACGAGCAGTACTTC.

The CDR3 loop reads CASSAGQGAYEQFF. The CDR3 bases are TGTGCCAGCAGTGCGGGACAGGGGGCCTATGAGCAGTTCTTC. The chain couples TRBV2 to TRBJ2-1; 12 bases match TRBD1. Germline V gene sequence: CDR1 SNHLY, CDR2 FYNNEI. The CDR3 extends over 14 amino acids. Trimming removed 4 bases from V and 8 bases from J; junction bases left unmatched: 3.

This clone was picked up a small number of times. The chain has TRBV28 and TRBJ2-7, with no clear D. CDR1 and CDR2 from the germline V gene are MDHEN and SYDVKM. Trimming shortened V by 6 bases and J by 7 bases, and 16 bases separated the two germline ends. CDR3 size: 13 residues. CDR3 loop: CASRPRANREQYF. CDR3 coding DNA: TGTGCCAGCAGACCTAGGGCCAACAGAGAGCAGTACTTC.

The rearrangement uses TRBV12-3 or TRBV12-4 and TRBJ1-2; a possible D gene is TRBD1 (5 bases). This CDR3 region has 13 residues. V lost 6 bases and J 8 bases, leaving 16 bases between the germline ends. The CDR3 spells CASSHRGPGGYTF. The CDR3 bases are TGTGCCAGCAGCCACCGGGGCCCTGGGGGCTACACCTTC.

This rearrangement joins TRBV18 to TRBJ2-2, with 11 bases lining up with TRBD1. Germline V gene data show CDR1 as KGHSH and CDR2 as LQKENI. The CDR3 sequence is 17 residues long. Trimming removed 3 bases from V and 4 bases from J; junction bases left unmatched: 7. The DNA of the CDR3 is TGTGCCAGCTCACCGCCTAGGACAGGGGGCTTCACCGGGGAGCTGTTTTTT. Its protein product is CASSPPRTGGFTGELFF.

The chain is built from TRBV18 and TRBJ2-4; no definite D call. Between the trimmed V and J ends, which lost 2 bases and 1 base, there was a span of 6 bases. Germline CDR1 is KGHSH and CDR2 is LQKENI. This CDR3 comprises 14 residues. The DNA of the CDR3 is TGTGCCAGCTCACCATCGGTTGCCAAAAACATTCAGTACTTC. Translation: CASSPSVAKNIQYF.

This chain connects TRBV5-8 to TRBJ1-1; D unresolved. The germline V and J ends were trimmed by 0 bases and 4 bases, with 16 bases remaining between them. This CDR3 contains 16 residues. Germline-derived CDR1 and CDR2 are SGHTS and YDEGEE. For the CDR3, the DNA is TGTGCCAGCAGCTTGGCCCAGTCTATCCGGGGCACTGAAGCTTTCTTT. This gives the protein CASSLAQSIRGTEAFF.

Only one count was recorded for this clone. The chain couples TRBV4-3 to TRBJ1-2; the D gene is possibly TRBD1 (5 bases). The germline V gene encodes CDR1 LGHNA and CDR2 YSLEER. The V end lost 4 bases, the J end lost 10 bases, and 22 bases lay between the germline ends. CDR3 length: 15 amino acids. The CDR3 spells CASSPDRGSLDDYTF. CDR3 DNA: TGCGCCAGCAGCCCGGACCGGGGCTCGCTGGATGACTACACCTTC.

A few counts support this clone. V is TRBV18 and J is TRBJ1-1; TRBD1 is a possible D gene (6 bases). V gave up 3 bases and J gave up 6 bases, with 17 bases separating them. The CDR3 covers 15 residues. Germline values: CDR1 KGHSH, CDR2 LQKENI. The CDR3 nucleotides are TGTGCCAGCTCACCCCAGGGGTTCACCCTGCCTGAAGCTTTCTTT. Amino acid sequence: CASSPQGFTLPEAFF.

The chain links TRBV5-1 to TRBJ1-1; 7 bases are shared with TRBD1. The CDR3 runs 16 residues. Looked up from germline, CDR1 is SGHRS and CDR2 is YFSETQ. V lost 2 bases and J lost 1; bases outside the gene matches: 8. The CDR3 DNA reads as TGCGCCAGCAGCTTTTCCAGGGGGACCAAGAACACTGAAGCTTTCTTT. Amino acid sequence: CASSFSRGTKNTEAFF.

V usage is TRBV7-9 and J usage is TRBJ2-7; weak D call: TRBD2 (5 bases). CDR1 is SEHNR and CDR2 is FQNEAQ in the germline V gene (reference sequence). This CDR3 contains 11 residues. Between the trimmed V and J ends, which lost 4 bases and 7 bases, there was a span of 8 bases. DNA for the CDR3: TGTGCCAGCAGCTCTGGCGGGGAGCAGTACTTC. Protein product: CASSSGGEQYF. Using reference TRBV7-9 and TRBJ2-7 for the parts outside the CDR3, the full variable domain is DTGVSQNPRHKITKRGQNVTFRCDPISEHNRLYWYRQTLGQGPEFLTYFQNEAQLEKSRLLSDRFSAERPKGSFSTLEIQRTEQGDSAMYLCASSSGGEQYFGPGTRLTVT.

In this sample, this clone turned up once. The chain joins TRBV7-8 to TRBJ1-2; D possibly corresponds to TRBD1 (6 bases). From germline, CDR1 is SGHVS and CDR2 FQNEAQ. The CDR3 consists of 14 residues. Deletions cut 4 bases from V and 10 bases from J, with 19 bases between. CDR3 DNA sequence: TGTGCCAGCAGCTCCACTAATTCACAGGGTCCCTACACCTTC. Its translation: CASSSTNSQGPYTF.

This chain uses TRBV9 with TRBJ1-1; D perhaps matches TRBD1 (5 bases). The germline V and J ends were trimmed by 0 bases and 1 base, with 10 bases remaining between them. The germline V gene encodes CDR1 SGDLS and CDR2 YYNGEE. This CDR3 region has 15 residues. The CDR3 DNA reads as TGTGCCAGCAGCGTAGGTCAGGGATGGAACACTGAAGCTTTCTTT. Translation: CASSVGQGWNTEAFF.

The V and J genes are TRBV28 and TRBJ1-5, with TRBD1 as a possible D gene (5 bases). V lost 2 bases and J 2 bases, leaving 10 bases between the germline ends. The CDR3 sequence is 15 residues long. The germline V gene encodes CDR1 MDHEN and CDR2 SYDVKM. The CDR3, as DNA: TGTGCCAGCAGTTTAGGGGGAATACGCAATCAGCCCCAGCATTTT. Its protein is CASSLGGIRNQPQHF.

The chain uses TRBV6-5 and TRBJ2-7, with 7 nucleotides matching TRBD1. With V trimmed by 6 bases and J by 5 bases, 4 bases remained unmatched. This CDR3 has 12 residues. CDR1 and CDR2 from the germline V gene are MNHEY and SVGAGI. This chain's CDR3 is CASSRQGHEQYF. The CDR3 nucleotides read TGTGCCAGCAGCCGACAGGGCCACGAGCAGTACTTC.

The CDR3 here is CASTTEEDQGVSGNTIYF. The CDR3 nucleotides are TGTGCCAGCACTACAGAAGAGGACCAGGGAGTGTCTGGAAACACCATATATTTT. The V call is TRBV7-9, the J call TRBJ1-3, with a possible D match to TRBD1 (5 bases). This CDR3 region has 18 residues. The germline V gene has CDR1 SEHNR and CDR2 FQNEAQ (reference sequence). With 7 bases removed from V and 1 base from J, the gap between germline ends came to 23 bases.

The chain has TRBV5-1 and TRBJ1-2; possible D gene TRBD1, 5 bases. The CDR3 runs to 14 residues. The germline V and J ends were trimmed by 3 bases and 1 base, with 10 bases remaining between them. Germline CDR1 SGHRS, CDR2 YFSETQ. This chain's CDR3 is CASSSRQNNYGYTF. The CDR3 nucleotides are TGCGCCAGCAGCTCCCGACAGAATAACTATGGCTACACCTTC.

The CDR3, as DNA: TGTGCCTGGAGTGTACCGAGGAAGAACACCGGGGAGCTGTTTTTT. Its translation: CAWSVPRKNTGELFF. The chain recombines TRBV30 with TRBJ2-2; D unresolved. Germline CDR1 and CDR2: GTSNPN and SVGIG (reference sequence). The V gene lost 0 bases and the J gene lost 1 base, with 9 bases spanning the gap. The CDR3 has 15 residues.